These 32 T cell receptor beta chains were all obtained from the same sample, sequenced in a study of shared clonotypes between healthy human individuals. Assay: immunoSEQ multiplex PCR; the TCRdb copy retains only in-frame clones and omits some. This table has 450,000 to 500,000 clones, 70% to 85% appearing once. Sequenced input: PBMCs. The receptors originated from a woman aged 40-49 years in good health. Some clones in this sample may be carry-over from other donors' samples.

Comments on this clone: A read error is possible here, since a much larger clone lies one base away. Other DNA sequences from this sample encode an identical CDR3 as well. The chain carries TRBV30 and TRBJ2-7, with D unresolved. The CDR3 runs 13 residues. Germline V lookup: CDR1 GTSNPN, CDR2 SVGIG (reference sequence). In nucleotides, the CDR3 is TGTGCCTGGACCCGACCCCCTTCCTACGAGCAGTACTTT. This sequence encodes CAWTRPPSYEQYF.

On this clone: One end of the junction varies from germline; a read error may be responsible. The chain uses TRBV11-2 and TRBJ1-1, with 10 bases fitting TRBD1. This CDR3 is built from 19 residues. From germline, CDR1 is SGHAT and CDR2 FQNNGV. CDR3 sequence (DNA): TGTGCCAGCAGAAGGCCGGGACAGGGGAGAAGTAGTGGGAACATTGAAGCTTTCTTT. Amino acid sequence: CASRRPGQGRSSGNIEAFF. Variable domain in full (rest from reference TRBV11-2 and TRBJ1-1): EAGVAQSPRYKIIEKRQSVAFWCNPISGHATLYWYQQILGQGPKLLIQFQNNGVVDDSQLPKDRFSAERLKGVDSTLKIQPAKLEDSAVYLCASRRPGQGRSSGNIEAFFGQGTRLTVV.

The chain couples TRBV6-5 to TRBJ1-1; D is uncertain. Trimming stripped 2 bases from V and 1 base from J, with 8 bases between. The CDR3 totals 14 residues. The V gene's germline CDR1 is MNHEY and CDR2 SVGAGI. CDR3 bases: TGTGCCAGCAGTTACGATCGGGGGAACACTGAAGCTTTCTTT. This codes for CASSYDRGNTEAFF.

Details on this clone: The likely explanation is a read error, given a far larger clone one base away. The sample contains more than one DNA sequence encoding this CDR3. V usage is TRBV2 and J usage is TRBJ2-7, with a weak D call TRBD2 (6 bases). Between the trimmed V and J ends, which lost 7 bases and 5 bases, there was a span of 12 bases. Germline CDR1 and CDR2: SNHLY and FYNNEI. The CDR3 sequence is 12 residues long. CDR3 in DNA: TGTGCCAGCACTTGGGGGAGGAACGAGCAGTACTTC. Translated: CASTWGRNEQYF.

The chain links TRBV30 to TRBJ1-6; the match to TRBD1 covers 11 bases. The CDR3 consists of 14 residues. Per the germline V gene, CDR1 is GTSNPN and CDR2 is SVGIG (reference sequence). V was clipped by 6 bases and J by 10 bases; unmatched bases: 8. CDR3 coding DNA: TGTGCCTGCGGGGACAGGGGGTCGCGCTCACCCCTCCACTTT. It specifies CACGDRGSRSPLHF.

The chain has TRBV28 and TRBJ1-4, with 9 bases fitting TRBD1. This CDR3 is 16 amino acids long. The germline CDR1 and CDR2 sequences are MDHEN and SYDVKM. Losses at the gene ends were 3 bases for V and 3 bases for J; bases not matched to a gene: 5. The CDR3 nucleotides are TGTGCCAGCAGTTTGTACGACAGGGGGTCTAATGAAAAACTGTTTTTT. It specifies CASSLYDRGSNEKLFF. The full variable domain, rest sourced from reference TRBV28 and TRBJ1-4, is DVKVTQSSRYLVKRTGEKVFLECVQDMDHENMFWYRQDPGLGLRLIYFSYDVKMKEKGDIPEGYSVSREKKERFSLILESASTNQTSMYLCASSLYDRGSNEKLFFGSGTQLSVL.

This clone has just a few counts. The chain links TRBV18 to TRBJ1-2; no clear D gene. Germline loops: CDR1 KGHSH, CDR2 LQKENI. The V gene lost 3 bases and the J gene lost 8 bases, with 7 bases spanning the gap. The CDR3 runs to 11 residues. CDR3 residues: CASSPSEGYTF. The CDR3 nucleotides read TGTGCCAGCTCACCTTCCGAGGGCTACACCTTC.

The CDR3 is CASSGPGRDEQYF. In DNA, the CDR3 is TGCGCCAGCAGCGGCCCGGGGAGGGACGAGCAGTACTTC. The chain has TRBV5-1 and TRBJ2-5; 7 positions agree with TRBD2. The J call may be mistaken, given a closer DNA end match to TRBJ2-7. This CDR3 comprises 13 residues. Germline V gives CDR1 SGHRS, CDR2 YFSETQ.

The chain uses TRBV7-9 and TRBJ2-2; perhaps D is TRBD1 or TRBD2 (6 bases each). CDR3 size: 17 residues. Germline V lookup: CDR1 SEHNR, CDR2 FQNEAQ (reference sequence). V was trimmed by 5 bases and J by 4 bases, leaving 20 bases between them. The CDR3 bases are TGTGCCAGCAGCCAACAGAGGGGGGCGTTTCGCACCGGGGAGCTGTTTTTT. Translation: CASSQQRGAFRTGELFF.

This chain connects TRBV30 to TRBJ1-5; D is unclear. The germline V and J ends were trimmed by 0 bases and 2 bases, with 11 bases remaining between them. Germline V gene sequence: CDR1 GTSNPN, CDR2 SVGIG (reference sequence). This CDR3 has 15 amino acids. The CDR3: CAWSVATFGNQPQHF. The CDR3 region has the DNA TGTGCCTGGAGTGTAGCGACATTCGGCAATCAGCCCCAGCATTTT.

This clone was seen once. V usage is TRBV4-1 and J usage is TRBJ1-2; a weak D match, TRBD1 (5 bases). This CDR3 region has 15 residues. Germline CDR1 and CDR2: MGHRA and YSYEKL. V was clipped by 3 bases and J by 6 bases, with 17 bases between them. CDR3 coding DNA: TGCGCCAGCAGCCACCCTAAAAGGGGAGCCCATGGCTACACCTTC. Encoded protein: CASSHPKRGAHGYTF.

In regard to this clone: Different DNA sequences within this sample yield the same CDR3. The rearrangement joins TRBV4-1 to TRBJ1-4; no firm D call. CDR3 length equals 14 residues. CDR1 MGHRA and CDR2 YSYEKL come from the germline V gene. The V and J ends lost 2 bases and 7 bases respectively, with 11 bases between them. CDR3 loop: CASSQSGGGEKLFF. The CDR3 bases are TGCGCCAGCAGCCAATCAGGAGGCGGTGAAAAACTGTTTTTT.

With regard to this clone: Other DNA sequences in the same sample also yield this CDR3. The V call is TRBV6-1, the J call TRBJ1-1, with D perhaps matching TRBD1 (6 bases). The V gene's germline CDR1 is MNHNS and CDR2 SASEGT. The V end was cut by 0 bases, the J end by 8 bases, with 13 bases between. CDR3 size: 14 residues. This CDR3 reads CASSEAGAGTEAFF. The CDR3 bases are TGTGCCAGCAGTGAAGCGGGGGCCGGGACCGAAGCTTTCTTT.

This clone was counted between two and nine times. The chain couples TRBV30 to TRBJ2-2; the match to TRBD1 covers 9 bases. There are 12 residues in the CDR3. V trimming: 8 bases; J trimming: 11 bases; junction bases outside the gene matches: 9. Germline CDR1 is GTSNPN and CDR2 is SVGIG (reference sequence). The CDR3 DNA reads TGTGCCGGGGGACAGGGTAAATACGAGCTGTTTTTT. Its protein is CAGGQGKYELFF.

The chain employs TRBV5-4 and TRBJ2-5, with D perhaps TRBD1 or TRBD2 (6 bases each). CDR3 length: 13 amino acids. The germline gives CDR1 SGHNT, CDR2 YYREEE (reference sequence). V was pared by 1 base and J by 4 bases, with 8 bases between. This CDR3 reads CASSLSGAETQYF. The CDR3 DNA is TGTGCCAGCAGCTTGTCGGGGGCAGAGACCCAGTACTTC.

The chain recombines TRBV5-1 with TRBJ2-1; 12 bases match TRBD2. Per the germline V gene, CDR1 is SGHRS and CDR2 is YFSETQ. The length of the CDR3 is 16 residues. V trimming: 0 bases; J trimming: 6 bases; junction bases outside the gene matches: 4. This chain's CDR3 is CASSLGLAGGFNEQFF. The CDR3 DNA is TGCGCCAGCAGCTTGGGTCTAGCGGGAGGGTTCAATGAGCAGTTCTTC.

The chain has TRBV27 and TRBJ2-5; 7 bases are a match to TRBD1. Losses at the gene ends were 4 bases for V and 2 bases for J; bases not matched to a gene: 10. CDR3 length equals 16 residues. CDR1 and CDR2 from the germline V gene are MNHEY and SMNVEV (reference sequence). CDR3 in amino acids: CASSYKRGRLQETQYF. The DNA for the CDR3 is TGTGCCAGCAGTTACAAGAGGGGGCGCCTTCAAGAGACCCAGTACTTC.

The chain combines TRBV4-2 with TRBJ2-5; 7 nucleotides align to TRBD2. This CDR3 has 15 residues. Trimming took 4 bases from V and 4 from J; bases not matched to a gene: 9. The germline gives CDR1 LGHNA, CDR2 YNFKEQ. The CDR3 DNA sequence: TGTGCCAGCAGCCCTGTAACTAGCGCCTCAGAGACCCAGTACTTC. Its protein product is CASSPVTSASETQYF.

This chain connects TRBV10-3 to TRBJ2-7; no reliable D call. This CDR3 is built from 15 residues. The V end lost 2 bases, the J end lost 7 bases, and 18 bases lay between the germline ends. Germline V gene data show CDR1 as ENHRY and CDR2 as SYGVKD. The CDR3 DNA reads TGTGCCATCAGTGAGGCGGACCCGCGGTGGGGAGAGCAGTACTTC. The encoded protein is CAISEADPRWGEQYF.

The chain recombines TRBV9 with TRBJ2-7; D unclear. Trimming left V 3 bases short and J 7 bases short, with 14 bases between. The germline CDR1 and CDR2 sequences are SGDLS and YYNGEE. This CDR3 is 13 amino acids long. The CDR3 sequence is CASSADLNTEQYF. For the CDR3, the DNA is TGTGCCAGCAGCGCCGACCTTAATACTGAGCAGTACTTC.

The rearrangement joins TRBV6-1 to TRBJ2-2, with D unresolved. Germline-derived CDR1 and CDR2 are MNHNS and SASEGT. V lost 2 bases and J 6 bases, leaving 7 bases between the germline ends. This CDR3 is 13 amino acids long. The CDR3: CASSERDAGELFF. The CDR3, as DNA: TGTGCCAGCAGTGAAAGGGATGCCGGGGAGCTGTTTTTT.

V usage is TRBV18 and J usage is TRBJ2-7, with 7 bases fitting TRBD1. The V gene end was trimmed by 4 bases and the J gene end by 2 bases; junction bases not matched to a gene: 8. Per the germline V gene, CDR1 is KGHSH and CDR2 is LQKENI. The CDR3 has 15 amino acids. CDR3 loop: CASSRGQAVTYEQYF. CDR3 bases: TGTGCCAGCTCACGAGGACAGGCCGTTACCTACGAGCAGTACTTC.

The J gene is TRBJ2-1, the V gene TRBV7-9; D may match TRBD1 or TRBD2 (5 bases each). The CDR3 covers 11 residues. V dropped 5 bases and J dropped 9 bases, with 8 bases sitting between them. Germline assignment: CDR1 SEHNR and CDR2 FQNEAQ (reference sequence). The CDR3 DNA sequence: TGTGCCAGCAGCGTGAGGGGTGAGCAGTTCTTC. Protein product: CASSVRGEQFF. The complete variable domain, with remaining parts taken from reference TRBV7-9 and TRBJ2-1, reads DTGVSQNPRHKITKRGQNVTFRCDPISEHNRLYWYRQTLGQGPEFLTYFQNEAQLEKSRLLSDRFSAERPKGSFSTLEIQRTEQGDSAMYLCASSVRGEQFFGPGTRLTVL.

CDR3 sequence reads: CASSPQYRGPHEQYF. The CDR3 region has the DNA TGTGCCAGTAGTCCGCAGTACAGGGGGCCCCACGAGCAGTACTTC. The chain combines TRBV19 with TRBJ2-7, with 9 bases identical to TRBD1. Germline trimming cut 5 bases from V and 5 bases from J; bases unmatched to any gene: 10. The CDR3 runs 15 residues. CDR1 and CDR2 from the germline V gene are LNHDA and SQIVND (reference sequence). The full variable domain, completed using reference TRBV19 and TRBJ2-7, is DGGITQSPKYLFRKEGQNVTLSCEQNLNHDAMYWYRQDPGQGLRLIYYSQIVNDFQKGDIAEGYSVSREKKESFPLTVTSAQKNPTAFYLCASSPQYRGPHEQYFGPGTRLTVT.

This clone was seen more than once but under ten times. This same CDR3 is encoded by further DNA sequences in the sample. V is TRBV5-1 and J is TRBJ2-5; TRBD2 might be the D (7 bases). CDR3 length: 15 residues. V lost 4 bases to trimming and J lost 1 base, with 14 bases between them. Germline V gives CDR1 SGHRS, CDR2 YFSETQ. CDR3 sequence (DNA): TGCGCCAGCAGCGGTGGGGGGGCCTCCCAAGAGACCCAGTACTTC. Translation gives CASSGGGASQETQYF.

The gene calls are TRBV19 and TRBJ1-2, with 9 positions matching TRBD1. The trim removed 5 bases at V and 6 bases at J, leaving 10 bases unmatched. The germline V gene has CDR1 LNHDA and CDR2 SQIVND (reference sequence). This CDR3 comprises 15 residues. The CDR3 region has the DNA TGTGCCAGTAGTGTACAGGGGGCGCATCCGGATGGCTACACCTTC. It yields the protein CASSVQGAHPDGYTF. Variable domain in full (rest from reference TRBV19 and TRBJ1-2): DGGITQSPKYLFRKEGQNVTLSCEQNLNHDAMYWYRQDPGQGLRLIYYSQIVNDFQKGDIAEGYSVSREKKESFPLTVTSAQKNPTAFYLCASSVQGAHPDGYTFGSGTRLTVV.

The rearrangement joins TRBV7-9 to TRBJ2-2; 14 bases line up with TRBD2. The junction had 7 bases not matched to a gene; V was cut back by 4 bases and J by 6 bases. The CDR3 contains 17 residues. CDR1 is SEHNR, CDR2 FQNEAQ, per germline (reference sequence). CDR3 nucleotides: TGTGCCAGCAGCTCACAGACTAGCGGGAGGGCCTCCGGGGAGCTGTTTTTT. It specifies CASSSQTSGRASGELFF.

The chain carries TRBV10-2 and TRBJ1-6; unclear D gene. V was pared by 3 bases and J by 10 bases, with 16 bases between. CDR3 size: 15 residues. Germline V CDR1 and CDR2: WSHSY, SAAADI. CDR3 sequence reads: CASSDWQTADSPLHF. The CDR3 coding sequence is TGCGCCAGCAGTGATTGGCAGACCGCGGACTCACCCCTCCACTTT.

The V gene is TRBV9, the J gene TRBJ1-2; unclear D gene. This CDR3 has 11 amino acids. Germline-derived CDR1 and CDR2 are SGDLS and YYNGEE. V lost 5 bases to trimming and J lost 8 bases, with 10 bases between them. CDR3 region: CASSGPGGYTF. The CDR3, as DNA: TGTGCCAGCAGTGGGCCTGGGGGCTACACCTTC.

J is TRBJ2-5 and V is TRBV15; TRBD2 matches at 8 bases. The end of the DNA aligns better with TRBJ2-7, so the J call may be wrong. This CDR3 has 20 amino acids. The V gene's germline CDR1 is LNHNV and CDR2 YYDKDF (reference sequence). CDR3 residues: CATSRGSPSFPGLVGYEQYF. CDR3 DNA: TGTGCCACCAGCAGAGGATCCCCATCCTTTCCGGGACTAGTGGGTTACGAGCAGTACTTC.

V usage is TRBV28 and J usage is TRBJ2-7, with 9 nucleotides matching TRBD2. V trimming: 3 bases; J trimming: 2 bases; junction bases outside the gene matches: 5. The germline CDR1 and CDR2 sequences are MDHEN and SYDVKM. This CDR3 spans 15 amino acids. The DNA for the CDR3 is TGTGCCAGCAGTTTTTGGACTAGCGAGGCCTACGAGCAGTACTTC. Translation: CASSFWTSEAYEQYF. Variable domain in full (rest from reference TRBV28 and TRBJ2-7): DVKVTQSSRYLVKRTGEKVFLECVQDMDHENMFWYRQDPGLGLRLIYFSYDVKMKEKGDIPEGYSVSREKKERFSLILESASTNQTSMYLCASSFWTSEAYEQYFGPGTRLTVT.

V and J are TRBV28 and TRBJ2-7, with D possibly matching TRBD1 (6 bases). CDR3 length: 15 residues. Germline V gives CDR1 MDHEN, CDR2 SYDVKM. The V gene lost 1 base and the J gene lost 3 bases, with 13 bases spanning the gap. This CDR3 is CASSLYGTQSYEQYF. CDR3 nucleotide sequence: TGTGCCAGCAGTTTATATGGGACACAAAGCTACGAGCAGTACTTC. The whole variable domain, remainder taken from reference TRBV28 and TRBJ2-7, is DVKVTQSSRYLVKRTGEKVFLECVQDMDHENMFWYRQDPGLGLRLIYFSYDVKMKEKGDIPEGYSVSREKKERFSLILESASTNQTSMYLCASSLYGTQSYEQYFGPGTRLTVT.